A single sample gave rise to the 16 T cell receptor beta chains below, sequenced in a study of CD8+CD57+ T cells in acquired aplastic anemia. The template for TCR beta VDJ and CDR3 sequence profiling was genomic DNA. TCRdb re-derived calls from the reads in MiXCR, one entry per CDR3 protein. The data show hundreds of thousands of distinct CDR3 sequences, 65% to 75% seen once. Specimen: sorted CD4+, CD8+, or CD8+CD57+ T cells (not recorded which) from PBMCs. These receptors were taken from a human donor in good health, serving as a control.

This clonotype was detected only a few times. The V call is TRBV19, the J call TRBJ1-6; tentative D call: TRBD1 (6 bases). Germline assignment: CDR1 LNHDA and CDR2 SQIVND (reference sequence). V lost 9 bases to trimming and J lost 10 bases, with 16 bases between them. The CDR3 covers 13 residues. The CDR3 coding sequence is TGTGCCAGCAACCGAGGGGGGGAATCACCCCTCCACTTT. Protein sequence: CASNRGGESPLHF.

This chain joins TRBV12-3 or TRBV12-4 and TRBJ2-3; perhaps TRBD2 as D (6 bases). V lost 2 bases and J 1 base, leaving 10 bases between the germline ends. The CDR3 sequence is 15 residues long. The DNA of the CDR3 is TGTGCCAGCAGTTTATCGCGGGGACGCACAGATACGCAGTATTTT. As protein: CASSLSRGRTDTQYF.

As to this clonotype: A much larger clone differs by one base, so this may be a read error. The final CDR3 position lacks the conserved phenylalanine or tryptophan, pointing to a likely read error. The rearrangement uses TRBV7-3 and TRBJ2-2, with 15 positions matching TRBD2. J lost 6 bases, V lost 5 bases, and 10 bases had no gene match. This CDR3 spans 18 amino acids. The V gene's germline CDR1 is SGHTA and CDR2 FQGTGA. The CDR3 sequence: CASSRSWTSGGGPGELFL. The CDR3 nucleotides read TGTGCCAGCAGCAGGAGTTGGACTAGCGGGGGGGGTCCCGGGGAGCTGTTTCTT.

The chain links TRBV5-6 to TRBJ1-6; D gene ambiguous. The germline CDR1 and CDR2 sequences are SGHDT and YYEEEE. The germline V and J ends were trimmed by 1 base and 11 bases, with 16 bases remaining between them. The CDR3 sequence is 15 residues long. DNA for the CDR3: TGTGCCAGCAGCTTGAATTATTGGCGATGGGCACCCCTCCACTTT. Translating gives CASSLNYWRWAPLHF.

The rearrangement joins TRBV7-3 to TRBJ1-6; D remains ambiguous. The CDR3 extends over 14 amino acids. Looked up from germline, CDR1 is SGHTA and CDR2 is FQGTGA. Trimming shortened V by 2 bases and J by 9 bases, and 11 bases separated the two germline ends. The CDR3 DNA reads TGTGCCAGCAGCTTAGGTGGCCCCGGTTCACCCCTCCACTTT. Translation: CASSLGGPGSPLHF.

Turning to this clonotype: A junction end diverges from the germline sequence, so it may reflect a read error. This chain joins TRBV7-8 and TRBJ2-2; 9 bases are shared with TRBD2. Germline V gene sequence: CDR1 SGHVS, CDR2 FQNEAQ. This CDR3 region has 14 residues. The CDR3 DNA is TGTGCCAGCAGCTTAGGGCTCGGACTAGCGAACGAGCAGTTT. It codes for CASSLGLGLANEQF.

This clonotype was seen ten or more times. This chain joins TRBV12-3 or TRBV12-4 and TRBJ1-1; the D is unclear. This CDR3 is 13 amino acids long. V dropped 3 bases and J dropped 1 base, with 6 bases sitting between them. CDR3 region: CASSFKENTEAFF. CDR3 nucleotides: TGTGCCAGCAGTTTTAAGGAGAACACTGAAGCTTTCTTT.

CDR3 in amino acids: CASSSWDRTGEETQYF. For the CDR3, the DNA is TGCGCCAGCAGCTCTTGGGACCGGACGGGGGAGGAGACCCAGTACTTC. This chain links TRBV5-1 with TRBJ2-5, with TRBD2 as a possible D gene (6 bases). Germline CDR1 SGHRS, CDR2 YFSETQ. The CDR3 has 16 amino acids. Trimming removed 3 bases from V and 5 bases from J, with 20 bases in between.

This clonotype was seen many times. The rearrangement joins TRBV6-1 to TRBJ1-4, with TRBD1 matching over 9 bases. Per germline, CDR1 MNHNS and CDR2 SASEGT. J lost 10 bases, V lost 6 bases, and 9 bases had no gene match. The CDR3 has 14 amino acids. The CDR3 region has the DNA TGTGCCAGCAGGATCCGGACAGGGGCTGGAAAACTGTTTTTT. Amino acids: CASRIRTGAGKLFF.

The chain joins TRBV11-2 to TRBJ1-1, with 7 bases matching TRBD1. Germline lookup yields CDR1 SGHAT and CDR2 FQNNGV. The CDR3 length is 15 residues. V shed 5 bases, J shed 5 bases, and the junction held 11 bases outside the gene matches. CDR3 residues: CASSRQRQGHTEAFF. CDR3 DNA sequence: TGTGCCAGCAGCCGCCAAAGACAGGGTCATACTGAAGCTTTCTTT.

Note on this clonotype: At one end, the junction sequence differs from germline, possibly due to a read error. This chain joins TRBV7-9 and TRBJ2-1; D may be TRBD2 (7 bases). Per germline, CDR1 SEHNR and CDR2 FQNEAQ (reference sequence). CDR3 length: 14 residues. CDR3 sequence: CASRAFEGGNEQLF. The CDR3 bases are TGTGCCAGCAGGGCGTTTGAGGGGGGGAATGAGCAGTTATTC.

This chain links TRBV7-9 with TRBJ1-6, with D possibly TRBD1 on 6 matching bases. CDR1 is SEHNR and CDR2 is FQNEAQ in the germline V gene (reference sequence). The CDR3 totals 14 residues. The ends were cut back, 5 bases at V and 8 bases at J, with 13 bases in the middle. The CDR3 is CASSTGTSDSPLHF. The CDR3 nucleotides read TGTGCCAGCAGCACAGGGACCTCAGATTCACCCCTCCACTTT. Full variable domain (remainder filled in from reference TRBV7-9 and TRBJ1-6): DTGVSQNPRHKITKRGQNVTFRCDPISEHNRLYWYRQTLGQGPEFLTYFQNEAQLEKSRLLSDRFSAERPKGSFSTLEIQRTEQGDSAMYLCASSTGTSDSPLHFGNGTRLTVT.

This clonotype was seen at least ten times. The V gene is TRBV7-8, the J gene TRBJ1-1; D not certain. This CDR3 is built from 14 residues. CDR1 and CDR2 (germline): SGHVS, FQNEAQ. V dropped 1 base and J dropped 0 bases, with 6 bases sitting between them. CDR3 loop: CASSLGHLNTEAFF. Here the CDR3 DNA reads TGTGCCAGCAGCTTAGGACATTTGAACACTGAAGCTTTCTTT.

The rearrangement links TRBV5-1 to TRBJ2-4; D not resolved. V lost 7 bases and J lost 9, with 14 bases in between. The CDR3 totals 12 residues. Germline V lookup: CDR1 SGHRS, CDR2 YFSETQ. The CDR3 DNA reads TGCGCCAGCTCTCCCTCCGTAGGCATTCAGTACTTC. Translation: CASSPSVGIQYF.

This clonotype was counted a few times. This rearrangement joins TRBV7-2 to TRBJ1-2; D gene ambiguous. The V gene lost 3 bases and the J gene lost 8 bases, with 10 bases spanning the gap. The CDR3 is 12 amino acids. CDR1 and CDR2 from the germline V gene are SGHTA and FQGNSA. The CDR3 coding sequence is TGTGCCAGCAGCTTTAGTCCCGGAGGCTACACCTTC. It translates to CASSFSPGGYTF.

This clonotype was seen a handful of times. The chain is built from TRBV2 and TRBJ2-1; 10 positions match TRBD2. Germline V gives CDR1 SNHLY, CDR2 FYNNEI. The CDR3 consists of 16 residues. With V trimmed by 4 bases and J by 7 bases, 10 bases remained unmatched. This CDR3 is CASSALPSGSKNEQFF. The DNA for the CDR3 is TGTGCCAGCAGTGCCCTACCTAGCGGGAGTAAAAATGAGCAGTTCTTC.